The 16 T cell receptor beta chains below were found in one sample sequenced in a study of shared clonotypes between healthy human individuals (dated by TCRdb to 2019 to 2021). For the CD8 naive samples, CD45RO-negative cells were positively selected for CCR7, yielding a CD45RA+CCR7+ population from which TemRA cells were excluded. The receptor library was made with the immunoSEQ multiplex PCR assay. The table comes from immuneACCESS by way of TCRdb, which keeps in-frame sequences with V and J called. Part of the clones is missing from these tables; in studies checked, under half for an unresolved V gene and the rest for unknown reasons. In all, the sample holds about 1,900,000 clones, and about 94% of those were seen once. The top ten hold 0.9% to 1.5% of the sample. The sample consisted of naive CD8+ T cells sorted from blood. The cell subset or site tag for this specimen amounts to: CD45RA+CCR7+. These receptors were taken from a man aged 18 to 29 in good health.

The chain employs TRBV4-1 and TRBJ2-1; 11 bases are shared with TRBD2. The CDR3 length is 21 residues. With 7 bases clipped from V and 0 bases from J, the junction kept 20 bases outside the gene matches. CDR1 MGHRA and CDR2 YSYEKL come from the germline V gene. The CDR3 region is CASTFHLLAGERWGSYNEQFF. The CDR3 DNA reads as TGCGCCAGCACATTCCACTTACTAGCGGGAGAACGGTGGGGCTCCTACAATGAGCAGTTCTTC.

This chain uses TRBV30 with TRBJ2-3, with 10 positions matching TRBD2. The CDR3 runs to 15 residues. CDR1 and CDR2 (germline): GTSNPN, SVGIG (reference sequence). V lost 0 bases and J lost 4; bases outside the gene matches: 4. The CDR3 DNA follows: TGTGCCTGGAGTGTAGGAGCGGGAGGGGCAGATACGCAGTATTTT. It codes for CAWSVGAGGADTQYF.

The chain couples TRBV2 to TRBJ2-7; D remains unclear. The CDR3 spans 12 residues. Germline CDR1 SNHLY, CDR2 FYNNEI. Deletions cut 3 bases from V and 3 bases from J, with 6 bases between. CDR3 loop: CASSEGYYEQYF. In DNA form, the CDR3 reads TGTGCCAGCAGTGAGGGATACTACGAGCAGTACTTC.

The genes are TRBV7-8 and TRBJ2-2; 9 nucleotides line up with TRBD1. V lost 1 base to trimming and J lost 4 bases; unmatched junction nucleotides: 10. The CDR3 loop spans 18 amino acids. The germline V gene has CDR1 SGHVS and CDR2 FQNEAQ. In DNA form, the CDR3 reads TGTGCCAGCAGCTTAGGGCCTTGGGACAGGGCTTCCACCGGGGAGCTGTTTTTT. Translated, it gives CASSLGPWDRASTGELFF.

The chain has TRBV11-2 and TRBJ2-7, with 11 bases aligning to TRBD1. J was trimmed by 5 bases and V by 5 bases; bases with no gene match: 11. The CDR3 totals 16 residues. Germline V gives CDR1 SGHAT, CDR2 FQNNGV. The CDR3 loop reads CASSPFSGTGGDEQYF. CDR3 bases: TGTGCCAGCAGCCCATTCTCAGGGACAGGGGGTGACGAGCAGTACTTC.

The chain recombines TRBV7-9 with TRBJ2-1; D is possibly TRBD2 (5 bases). V lost 2 bases to trimming and J lost 8 bases, with 19 bases between them. This CDR3 is built from 16 residues. The germline V gene has CDR1 SEHNR and CDR2 FQNEAQ (reference sequence). The CDR3 DNA is TGTGCCAGCAGCTTACCCTCGGCGAACGGGGTCGATGAGCAGTTCTTC. It specifies CASSLPSANGVDEQFF.

The V gene is TRBV5-1, the J gene TRBJ2-1; D gene uncertain. The CDR3 covers 13 residues. Trimming stripped 1 base from V and 4 bases from J, with 6 bases between. Germline CDR1 reads SGHRS; CDR2 reads YFSETQ. CDR3 protein: CASSLSEYNEQFF. In DNA, the CDR3 is TGCGCCAGCAGCTTGTCGGAGTACAATGAGCAGTTCTTC.

The J gene is TRBJ1-1, the V gene TRBV29-1; possible D gene TRBD1, 5 bases. CDR3 length: 14 residues. Germline V lookup: CDR1 SQVTM, CDR2 ANQGSEA. V lost 4 bases, J lost 0 bases, and 12 bases lay in between. The CDR3 DNA follows: TGCAGCGTTGTTGGCAGGGCAATGAACACTGAAGCTTTCTTT. Protein sequence: CSVVGRAMNTEAFF.

The rearrangement links TRBV10-1 to TRBJ1-1; 7 bases align to TRBD1. The length of the CDR3 is 13 residues. The ends lost 6 bases at V and 3 bases at J; junction bases unmatched: 4. The germline gives CDR1 WNHNN, CDR2 SYGVQD (reference sequence). CDR3 DNA sequence: TGCGCCAGCAGCACAGGGGTTGACACTGAAGCTTTCTTT. Its protein product is CASSTGVDTEAFF.

The chain recombines TRBV5-5 with TRBJ1-5; possibly TRBD1 for D (6 bases). Per the germline V gene, CDR1 is SGHKS and CDR2 is YYEKEE (reference sequence). The CDR3 covers 16 residues. Trimming removed 2 bases from V and 2 bases from J, with 14 bases in between. CDR3 nucleotide sequence: TGTGCCAGCAGCTTACGCAGGGGAGGCGGCAATCAGCCCCAGCATTTT. This sequence encodes CASSLRRGGGNQPQHF.

V usage is TRBV19 and J usage is TRBJ1-2; no clear D gene. CDR1 LNHDA and CDR2 SQIVND come from the germline V gene (reference sequence). The CDR3 is made up of 15 amino acids. V gave up 1 base and J gave up 4 bases, with 13 bases separating them. CDR3 coding DNA: TGTGCCAGTAGTATAGGTCCCGTACTCACCTATGGCTACACCTTC. It codes for CASSIGPVLTYGYTF.

This chain links TRBV5-6 with TRBJ1-2; 7 bases line up with TRBD1. Trimming removed 0 bases from V and 6 bases from J; junction bases left unmatched: 5. CDR3 length: 14 residues. CDR1 and CDR2 from the germline V gene are SGHDT and YYEEEE. Here the CDR3 DNA reads TGTGCCAGCAGCTTGGCGACAGGGTTTCATGGCTACACCTTC. This codes for CASSLATGFHGYTF.

The chain carries TRBV6-4 and TRBJ2-1, with D maybe TRBD1 (5 bases). V was shortened by 2 bases and J by 9 bases, with 11 bases between the two germline ends. The CDR3 consists of 13 residues. Germline V gene sequence: CDR1 MRHNA, CDR2 SNTAGT. Here the CDR3 reads CASSDPGKGEQFF. CDR3 coding DNA: TGTGCCAGCAGTGACCCAGGGAAGGGTGAGCAGTTCTTC.

The chain recombines TRBV6-5 with TRBJ2-2; possibly TRBD2 for D (6 bases). The CDR3 runs 14 residues. The V gene lost 7 bases and the J gene lost 8 bases, with 17 bases spanning the gap. From germline, CDR1 is MNHEY and CDR2 SVGAGI. This chain's CDR3 is CASNPSAGRGELFF. The CDR3 DNA reads as TGTGCCAGCAATCCCTCCGCAGGGAGGGGGGAGCTGTTTTTT.

The rearrangement joins TRBV11-2 to TRBJ2-1; D is uncertain. The CDR3 loop spans 16 amino acids. Looked up from germline, CDR1 is SGHAT and CDR2 is FQNNGV. V was cut by 0 bases and J by 0 bases, with 9 bases left in between. CDR3 in DNA: TGTGCCAGCAGCTTAGAGGGTATTAGCTCCTACAATGAGCAGTTCTTC. This sequence encodes CASSLEGISSYNEQFF.

This chain joins TRBV6-5 and TRBJ2-7; 7 positions match TRBD2. J gave up 3 bases and V 6 bases, and 11 bases lay outside the gene matches. CDR3 size: 15 residues. CDR1 and CDR2 from the germline V gene are MNHEY and SVGAGI. DNA for the CDR3: TGTGCCAGCAGCGATTCCACTCCGGGAGGCTACGAGCAGTACTTC. Translating it yields CASSDSTPGGYEQYF.